This T cell receptor beta chain comes out of a study of cytomegalovirus exposure and HLA in healthy donors. In regard to this clone: Its matching antigen is unknown.

Study findings and constraints: Sequencing probably produced one cluster of sequence variants that were highly shared.

Germline lookup yields CDR1 SGHDN and CDR2 FVKESK. The CDR3 consists of 16 residues. The V end was cut by 0 bases, the J end by 8 bases, with 19 bases between. Primers: 60 Vbeta forward and 13 Jbeta reverse. The protocol was immunoSEQ multiplex PCR, while the TCRdb copy is restricted to in-frame clones and leaves out a portion. This table holds about 140,000 clones, 79% found once. Sequences were obtained from PBMCs. The chain has TRBV14 and TRBJ1-2; perhaps TRBD1 as D (5 bases). The sequence came from a female donor in good health and CMV-seronegative. CDR3 in amino acids: CASSQEIWGRSAGYTF. CDR3 bases: TGTGCCAGCAGCCAAGAGATCTGGGGCAGGTCGGCGGGCTACACCTTC.